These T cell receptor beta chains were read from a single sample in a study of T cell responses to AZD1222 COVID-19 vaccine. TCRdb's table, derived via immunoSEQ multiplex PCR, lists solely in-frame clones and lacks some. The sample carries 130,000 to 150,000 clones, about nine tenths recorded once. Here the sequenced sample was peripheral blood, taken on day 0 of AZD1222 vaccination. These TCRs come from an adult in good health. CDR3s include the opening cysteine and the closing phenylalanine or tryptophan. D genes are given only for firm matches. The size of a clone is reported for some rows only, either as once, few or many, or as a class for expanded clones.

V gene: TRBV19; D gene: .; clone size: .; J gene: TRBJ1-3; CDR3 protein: CASTESGSGNTIYF; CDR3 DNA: TGTGCCAGTACCGAGTCGGGGTCTGGAAACACCATATATTTT
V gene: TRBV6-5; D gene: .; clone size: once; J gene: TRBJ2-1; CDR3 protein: CASIPGPSSYNEQFF; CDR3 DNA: TGTGCCAGCATTCCGGGACCGAGCTCCTACAATGAGCAGTTCTTC
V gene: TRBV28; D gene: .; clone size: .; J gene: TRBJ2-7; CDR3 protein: CASSLRGGSYEQYF; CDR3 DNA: TGTGCCAGCAGTTTGAGGGGGGGGTCCTACGAGCAGTACTTC
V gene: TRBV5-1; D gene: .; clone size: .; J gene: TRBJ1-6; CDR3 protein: CASSLGGANSPLHF; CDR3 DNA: TGCGCCAGCAGCTTAGGGGGGGCGAATTCACCCCTCCACTTT
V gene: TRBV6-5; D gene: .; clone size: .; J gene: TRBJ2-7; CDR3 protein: CASSWEGVPAGEQYF; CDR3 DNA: TGTGCCAGCAGTTGGGAAGGGGTTCCTGCTGGCGAGCAGTACTTC
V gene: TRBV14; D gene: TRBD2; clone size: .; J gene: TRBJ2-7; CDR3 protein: CASSPMTSGSSNRYEQYF; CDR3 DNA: TGTGCCAGCAGCCCTATGACTAGCGGGAGTTCAAACAGGTACGAGCAGTACTTC
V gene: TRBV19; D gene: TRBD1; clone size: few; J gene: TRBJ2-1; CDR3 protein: CASSEGQGAKDEQFF; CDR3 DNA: TGTGCCAGTAGTGAGGGACAGGGGGCGAAGGATGAGCAGTTCTTC
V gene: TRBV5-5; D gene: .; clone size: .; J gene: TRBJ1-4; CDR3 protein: CASRPVRGAVYEKLFF; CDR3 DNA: TGTGCCAGCAGACCTGTCAGGGGAGCGGTTTATGAAAAACTGTTTTTT
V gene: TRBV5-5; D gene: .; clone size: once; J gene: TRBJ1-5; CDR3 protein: CASSLGQGSSNQPQHF; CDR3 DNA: TGTGCCAGCAGCTTGGGGCAGGGGAGTAGCAATCAGCCCCAGCATTTT
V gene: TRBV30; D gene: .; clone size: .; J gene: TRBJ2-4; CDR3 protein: CAWSDGALAKNIQYF; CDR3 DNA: TGTGCCTGGAGTGACGGGGCCCTAGCCAAAAACATTCAGTACTTC
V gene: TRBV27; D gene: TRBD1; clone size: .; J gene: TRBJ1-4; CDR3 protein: CASSRNGGRGHATNEKLFF; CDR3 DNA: TGTGCCAGCAGCCGAAATGGGGGAAGGGGGCACGCAACTAATGAAAAACTGTTTTTT
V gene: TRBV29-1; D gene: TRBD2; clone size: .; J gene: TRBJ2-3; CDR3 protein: CSVPTSGSTDTQYF; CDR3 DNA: TGCAGCGTTCCGACTAGCGGGTCCACAGATACGCAGTATTTT
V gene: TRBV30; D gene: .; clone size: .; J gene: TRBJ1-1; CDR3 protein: CAWSGKAGWNTEAFF; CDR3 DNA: TGTGCCTGGAGTGGCAAAGCAGGGTGGAACACTGAAGCTTTCTTT
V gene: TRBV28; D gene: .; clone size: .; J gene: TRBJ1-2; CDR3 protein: CASSLGQNYGYTF; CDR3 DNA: TGTGCCAGCAGTTTAGGACAGAACTATGGCTACACCTTC
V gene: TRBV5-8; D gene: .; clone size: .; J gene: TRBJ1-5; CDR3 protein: CASTPGPSILPQHF; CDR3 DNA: .
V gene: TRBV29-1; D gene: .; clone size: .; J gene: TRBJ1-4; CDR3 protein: CSVVTDAGDEKLFF; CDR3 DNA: TGCAGCGTTGTGACCGACGCCGGGGATGAAAAACTGTTTTTT
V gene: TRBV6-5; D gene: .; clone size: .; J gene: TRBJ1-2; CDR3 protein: CASSQDPNYGYTF; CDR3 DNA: TGTGCCAGCAGTCAGGACCCAAACTATGGCTACACCTTC
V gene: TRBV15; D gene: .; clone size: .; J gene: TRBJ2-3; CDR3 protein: CATSRDPGRTDTQYF; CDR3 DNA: TGTGCCACCAGCAGAGATCCGGGACGGACAGATACGCAGTATTTT
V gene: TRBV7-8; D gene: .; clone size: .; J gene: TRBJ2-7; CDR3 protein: CASSFISYEQYF; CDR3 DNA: TGTGCCAGCAGCTTCATTAGCTACGAGCAGTACTTC
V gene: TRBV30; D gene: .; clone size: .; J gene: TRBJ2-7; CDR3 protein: CAWDGHLAYEQYF; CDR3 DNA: TGTGCCTGGGACGGGCACCTCGCCTACGAGCAGTACTTC
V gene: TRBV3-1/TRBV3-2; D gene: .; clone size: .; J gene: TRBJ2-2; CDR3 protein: CASSGLLNTGELFF; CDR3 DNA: TGTGCCAGCAGTGGGCTTCTGAACACCGGGGAGCTGTTTTTT
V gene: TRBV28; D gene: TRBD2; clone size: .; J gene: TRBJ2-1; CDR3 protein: CASSSGGAYNEQFF; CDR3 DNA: TGTGCCAGCAGTAGCGGGGGTGCCTACAATGAGCAGTTCTTC
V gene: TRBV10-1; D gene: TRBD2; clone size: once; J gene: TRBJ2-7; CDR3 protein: CASTSGRGAGGPYEQYF; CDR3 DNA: TGCGCCAGCACCAGTGGTAGAGGAGCGGGAGGGCCTTACGAGCAGTACTTC
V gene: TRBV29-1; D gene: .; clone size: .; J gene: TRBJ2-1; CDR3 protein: CSVVARSSYNEQFF; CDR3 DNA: TGCAGCGTTGTGGCCAGGAGCTCCTACAATGAGCAGTTCTTC
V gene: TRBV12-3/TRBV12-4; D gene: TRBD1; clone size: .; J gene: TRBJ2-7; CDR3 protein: CASGTGNYEQYF; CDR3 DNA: TGTGCCTCCGGGACAGGCAACTACGAGCAGTACTTC
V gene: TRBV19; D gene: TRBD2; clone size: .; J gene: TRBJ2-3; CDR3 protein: CASSNPTSASQDTQYF; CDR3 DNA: TGTGCCAGTAGTAACCCGACTAGCGCGTCGCAAGATACGCAGTATTTT
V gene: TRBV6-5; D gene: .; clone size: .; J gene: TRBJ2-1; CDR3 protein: CASSQRGQGHNEQFF; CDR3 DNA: TGTGCCAGCAGTCAGCGTGGGCAGGGACACAATGAGCAGTTCTTC
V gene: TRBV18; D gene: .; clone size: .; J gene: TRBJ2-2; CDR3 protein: CASSSTANTGELFF; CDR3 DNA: TGTGCCAGCTCAAGTACAGCGAACACCGGGGAGCTGTTTTTT
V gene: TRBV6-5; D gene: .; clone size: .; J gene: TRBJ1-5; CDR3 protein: CASSYPTGPQHF; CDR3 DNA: TGTGCCAGCAGTTACCCGACGGGCCCTCAGCATTTT
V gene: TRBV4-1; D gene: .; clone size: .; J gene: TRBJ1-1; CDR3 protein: CASSFRGQGPVSNTEAFF; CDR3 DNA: TGCGCCAGCAGCTTCCGAGGGCAGGGGCCTGTGTCGAACACTGAAGCTTTCTTT
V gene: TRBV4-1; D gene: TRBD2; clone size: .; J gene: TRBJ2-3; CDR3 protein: CASSQVDLEESSGGRQYF; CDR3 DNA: TGCGCCAGCAGCCAAGTAGATCTCGAGGAATCTAGCGGGGGAAGGCAGTATTTT
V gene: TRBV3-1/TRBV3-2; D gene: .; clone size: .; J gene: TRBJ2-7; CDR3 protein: CASSQDPGQQYF; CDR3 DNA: TGTGCCAGCAGCCAAGATCCGGGACAGCAGTACTTC
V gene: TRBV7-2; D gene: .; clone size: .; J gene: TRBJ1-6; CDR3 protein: CASRDRSSYNSPLHF; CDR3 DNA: TGTGCCAGCAGGGATAGGTCCTCCTATAATTCACCCCTCCACTTT
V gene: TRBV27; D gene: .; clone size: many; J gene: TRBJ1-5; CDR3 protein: CASSLAGVDQPQHF; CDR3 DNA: TGTGCCAGCAGTTTAGCAGGGGTCGATCAGCCCCAGCATTTT
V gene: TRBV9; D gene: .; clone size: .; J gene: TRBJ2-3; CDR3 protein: CASSVLGSTDTQYF; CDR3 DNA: TGTGCCAGCAGCGTACTAGGATCGACAGATACGCAGTATTTT
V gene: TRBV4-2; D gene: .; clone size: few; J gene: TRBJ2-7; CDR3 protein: CASSPPLGAGHSYEQYF; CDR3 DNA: TGTGCCAGCAGCCCCCCCTTGGGCGCGGGACACTCCTACGAGCAGTACTTC
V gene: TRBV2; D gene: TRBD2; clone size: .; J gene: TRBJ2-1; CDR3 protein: CASSVAGGSYNEQFF; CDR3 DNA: TGTGCCAGCAGCGTAGCGGGAGGTTCATACAATGAGCAGTTCTTC
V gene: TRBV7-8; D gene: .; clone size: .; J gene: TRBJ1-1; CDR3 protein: CASSLAGATSLEAFF; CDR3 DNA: TGTGCCAGCAGCTTAGCGGGGGCCACATCGCTTGAAGCTTTCTTT
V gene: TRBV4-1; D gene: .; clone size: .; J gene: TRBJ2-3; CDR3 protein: CASSQATWPTDTQYF; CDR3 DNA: TGCGCCAGCAGCCAAGCAACATGGCCAACAGATACGCAGTATTTT
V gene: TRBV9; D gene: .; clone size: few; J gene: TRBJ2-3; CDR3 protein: CASSVGGVADTQYF; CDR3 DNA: TGTGCCAGCAGCGTAGGGGGAGTGGCAGATACGCAGTATTTT
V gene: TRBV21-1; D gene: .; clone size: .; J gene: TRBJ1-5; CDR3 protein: CASSPTARDSLFSNQPQHF; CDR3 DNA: TGTGCCAGCAGCCCTACGGCCCGGGACAGCCTTTTTAGCAATCAGCCCCAGCATTTT
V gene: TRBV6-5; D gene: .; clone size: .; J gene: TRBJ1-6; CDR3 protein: CASSYSDGRGSPLHF; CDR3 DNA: TGTGCCAGCAGTTACTCCGACGGGAGAGGTTCACCCCTCCACTTT
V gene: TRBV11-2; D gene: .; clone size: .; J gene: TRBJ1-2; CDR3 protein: CASRRTGDYGYTF; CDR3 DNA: TGTGCCAGCAGGAGAACAGGAGACTATGGCTACACCTTC
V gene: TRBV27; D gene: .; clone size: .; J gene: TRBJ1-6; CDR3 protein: CASSLRGFNSPLHF; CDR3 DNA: TGTGCCAGCAGTTTAAGAGGTTTTAATTCACCCCTCCACTTT
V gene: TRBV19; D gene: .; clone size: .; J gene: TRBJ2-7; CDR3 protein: CASRGRGAYEQYF; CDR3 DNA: TGTGCCAGTAGGGGCAGGGGGGCCTACGAGCAGTACTTC
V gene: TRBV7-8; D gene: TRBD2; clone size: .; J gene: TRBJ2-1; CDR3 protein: CASSSRLAVYNEQFF; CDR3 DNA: TGTGCCAGCAGCTCAAGACTAGCGGTATACAATGAGCAGTTCTTC
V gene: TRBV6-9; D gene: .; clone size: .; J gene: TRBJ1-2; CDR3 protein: CASSYLRTVLDYGYTF; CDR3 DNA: TGTGCCAGCAGTTATTTAAGGACGGTATTGGATTATGGCTACACCTTC